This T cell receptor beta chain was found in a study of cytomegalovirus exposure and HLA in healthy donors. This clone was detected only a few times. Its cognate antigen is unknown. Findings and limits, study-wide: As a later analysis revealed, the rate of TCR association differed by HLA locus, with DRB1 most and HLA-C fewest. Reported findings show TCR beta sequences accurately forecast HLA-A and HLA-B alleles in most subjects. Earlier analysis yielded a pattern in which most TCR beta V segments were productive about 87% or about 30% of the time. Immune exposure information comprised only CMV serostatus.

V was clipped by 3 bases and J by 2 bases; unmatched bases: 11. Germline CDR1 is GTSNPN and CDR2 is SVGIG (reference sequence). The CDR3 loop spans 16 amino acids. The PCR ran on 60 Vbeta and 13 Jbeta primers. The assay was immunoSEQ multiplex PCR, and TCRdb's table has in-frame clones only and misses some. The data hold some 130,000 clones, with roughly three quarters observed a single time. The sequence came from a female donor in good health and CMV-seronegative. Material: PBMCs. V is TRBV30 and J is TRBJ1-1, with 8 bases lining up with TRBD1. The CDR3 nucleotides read TGTGCCTGGAGGGAGGCAGGGGGCCGATCCAACACTGAAGCTTTCTTT. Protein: CAWREAGGRSNTEAFF.